The 27 T cell receptor beta chains presented below share a single source sample, sequenced in a study of T cells in Graves' hyperthyroidism and ophthalmopathy. RNA transcripts yielded amplified TCR beta CDR3 regions. The HTBI primer set was used in a first-round RT-PCR of the TCR CDR3. One entry per CDR3 protein, called by TCRdb with MiXCR from the multiplex PCR reads. The table records 700,000 to 850,000 distinct CDR3 sequences, over 35% of them present only once. The sequencing input was blood. These receptors came from a middle-aged woman with Graves' hyperthyroidism.

The gene calls are TRBV19 and TRBJ2-7; D might be TRBD1 (6 bases). The V gene lost 5 bases and the J gene lost 0 bases, with 14 bases spanning the gap. CDR3 length equals 15 residues. From germline, CDR1 is LNHDA and CDR2 SQIVND (reference sequence). Here the CDR3 DNA reads TGTGCCAGTAGTGGTGCAGGGGCTAACTCCTACGAGCAGTACTTC. Translated: CASSGAGANSYEQYF.

The chain couples TRBV10-3 to TRBJ2-2; 9 positions match TRBD1. The CDR3 is 17 amino acids. Germline V lookup: CDR1 ENHRY, CDR2 SYGVKD. Trimming cost V 2 bases and J 6 bases; bases outside gene matches: 10. This CDR3 reads CAISEKVDRGYSGELFF. CDR3 in DNA: TGTGCCATCAGTGAGAAAGTGGACAGGGGATATTCCGGGGAGCTGTTTTTT.

This clonotype was seen a handful of times. The V call is TRBV4-1, the J call TRBJ1-1; D is possibly TRBD1 (5 bases). This CDR3 spans 13 amino acids. Trimming pared 3 bases from V and 11 bases from J, leaving 16 bases between. Germline V gives CDR1 MGHRA, CDR2 YSYEKL. The CDR3 DNA is TGCGCCAGCAGCCAGGCGACAGTTCGAGGGGCTTTCTTT. This translates into CASSQATVRGAFF.

This clonotype was counted a few times. This chain connects TRBV27 to TRBJ1-4; D gene unclear. The CDR3 totals 11 residues. The ends were cut back, 7 bases at V and 7 bases at J, with 7 bases in the middle. Germline CDR1 reads MNHEY; CDR2 reads SMNVEV (reference sequence). This CDR3 is CASKYGEKLFF. The CDR3 coding sequence is TGTGCCAGCAAGTATGGTGAAAAACTGTTTTTT. Looking up the rest from reference TRBV27 and TRBJ1-4 gives the full variable domain: EAQVTQNPRYLITVTGKKLTVTCSQNMNHEYMSWYRQDPGLGLRQIYYSMNVEVTDKGDVPEGYKVSRKEKRNFPLILESPSPNQTSLYFCASKYGEKLFFGSGTQLSVL.

The V gene is TRBV3-2, the J gene TRBJ2-5; the table's D call, TRBD2, was not checked against the DNA. TRBV3-2 has pseudogene status. The CDR3 has 15 amino acids. Written as DNA, the CDR3 is TGTGCCAGCAGTCCGACGGGACTAGAAAGGGGGACCCAGTACTTC. Translation gives CASSPTGLERGTQYF.

This clonotype has a count of ten or more. The J gene is TRBJ2-7, the V gene TRBV12-3 or TRBV12-4; D unclear. The CDR3 is made up of 13 amino acids. Trimming removed 5 bases from V and 1 base from J, with 9 bases in between. The CDR3 here is CASSARESYEQYF. Here the CDR3 DNA reads TGTGCCAGCAGTGCCCGTGAGTCCTACGAGCAGTACTTC.

J is TRBJ2-7 and V is TRBV14; perhaps TRBD1 as D (6 bases). Germline V gene data show CDR1 as SGHDN and CDR2 as FVKESK. Trimming stripped 8 bases from V and 1 base from J, with 15 bases between. The CDR3 totals 14 residues. The chain's CDR3 is CASSPNTGSYEQYF. In DNA, the CDR3 is TGTGCCAGCTCACCTAATACAGGGTCCTACGAGCAGTACTTC. Full variable domain (remainder filled in from reference TRBV14 and TRBJ2-7): EAGVTQFPSHSVIEKGQTVTLRCDPISGHDNLYWYRRVMGKEIKFLLHFVKESKQDESGMPNNRFLAERTGGTYSTLKVQPAELEDSGVYFCASSPNTGSYEQYFGPGTRLTVT.

This clonotype was found a few times. V is TRBV6-5 and J is TRBJ1-1; 7 bases map to TRBD1. The germline gives CDR1 MNHEY, CDR2 SVGAGI. Germline trimming cut 6 bases from V and 4 bases from J; bases unmatched to any gene: 11. This CDR3 region has 15 residues. DNA for the CDR3: TGTGCCAGCAGAACCCAACTCAGGGGGGCCACTGAAGCTTTCTTT. The encoded protein is CASRTQLRGATEAFF.

The chain's CDR3 is CSAHQLGQGNHEQYF. CDR3 in DNA: TGCAGTGCTCATCAACTTGGACAGGGTAACCACGAGCAGTACTTC. The chain has TRBV20-1 and TRBJ2-7, with 8 positions matching TRBD1. The CDR3 is 15 amino acids. The V and J ends lost 5 bases and 5 bases, in that order; junction bases with no gene match: 14. CDR1 and CDR2 (germline): DFQATT, SNEGSKA (reference sequence).

A few counts support this clonotype. The chain carries TRBV19 and TRBJ1-1, with 9 nucleotides matching TRBD1. CDR1 is LNHDA and CDR2 is SQIVND in the germline V gene (reference sequence). The CDR3 spans 16 residues. The V segment lost 2 bases and the J segment 3 bases; nucleotides outside the gene matches: 7. The CDR3 sequence: CASSILGQGMDTEAFF. The CDR3 DNA follows: TGTGCCAGTAGTATACTTGGACAGGGGATGGACACTGAAGCTTTCTTT.

V gene TRBV5-1 combines with J gene TRBJ2-2; 9 nucleotides agree with TRBD1. CDR1 is SGHRS and CDR2 is YFSETQ in the germline V gene. This CDR3 spans 18 amino acids. The J segment lost 4 bases and the V segment lost 0 bases, leaving 10 bases of the junction unmatched. This CDR3 reads CASSLVSATGGITGELFF. CDR3 DNA: TGCGCCAGCAGCTTGGTTTCGGCGACAGGGGGTATCACCGGGGAGCTGTTTTTT.

V is TRBV10-3 and J is TRBJ2-7, with a possible D match to TRBD1 (7 bases). Deletions cut 11 bases from V and 6 bases from J, with 20 bases between. This CDR3 is built from 13 residues. The germline gives CDR1 ENHRY, CDR2 SYGVKD. The CDR3 reads CASYRGQGGEQYF. CDR3 in DNA: TGTGCCTCGTACCGCGGGCAGGGGGGCGAGCAGTACTTC.

This clonotype was detected many times. The chain links TRBV7-2 to TRBJ1-6; D is ambiguous. V dropped 1 base and J dropped 8 bases, with 12 bases sitting between them. Per germline, CDR1 SGHTA and CDR2 FQGNSA. The CDR3 is made up of 15 amino acids. CDR3 protein: CASSLVVQRYSPLHF. The CDR3 region has the DNA TGTGCCAGCAGCTTAGTGGTTCAGAGGTATTCACCCCTCCACTTT.

This clonotype was counted many times. This rearrangement joins TRBV9 to TRBJ2-7, with D possibly being TRBD1 (7 bases). The CDR3 covers 15 residues. Trimming cost V 4 bases and J 2 bases, with 16 bases left between them. Germline lookup yields CDR1 SGDLS and CDR2 YYNGEE. The CDR3, as DNA: TGTGCCAGCAGCACCGGAGGGGGCGGCCCCTACGAGCAGTACTTC. This encodes CASSTGGGGPYEQYF.

On this clonotype itself: This sequence may be a read error, since a much larger clone differs from it by one base. This chain joins TRBV25-1 and TRBJ2-5; TRBD1 agrees at 8 bases. J gave up 7 bases and V 5 bases, and 15 bases lay outside the gene matches. This CDR3 comprises 16 residues. CDR1 is MGHDK, CDR2 SYGVNS, per germline. The chain's CDR3 is CASSQPGQGDGGTQYF. The CDR3, as DNA: TGTGCCAGCAGTCAGCCTGGACAGGGCGATGGGGGGACCCAGTACTTC.

Notes on this clonotype: This CDR3 fails to terminate in the conserved phenylalanine or tryptophan, so it likely reflects a read error. The V call is TRBV6-5, the J call TRBJ1-1; unclear D gene. The CDR3 is 14 residues long. Germline CDR1 is MNHEY and CDR2 is SVGAGI. V was trimmed by 6 bases and J by 0 bases, leaving 11 bases between them. CDR3 nucleotide sequence: TGTGCCAGCAGCCTGGGTGGGATGAACACTGAAGCTTTCCTT. Protein sequence: CASSLGGMNTEAFL.

This clonotype turned up a few times. V is TRBV19 and J is TRBJ1-1; possibly TRBD1 for D (5 bases). Deletions cut 1 base from V and 6 bases from J, with 15 bases between. The germline CDR1 and CDR2 sequences are LNHDA and SQIVND (reference sequence). The CDR3 contains 15 residues. The CDR3: CASSIALGAGAEAFF. The CDR3 DNA reads TGTGCCAGTAGTATAGCCCTTGGGGCCGGCGCTGAAGCTTTCTTT.

This chain uses TRBV10-1 with TRBJ2-7; D possibly corresponds to TRBD2 (6 bases). The CDR3 runs to 15 residues. Per the germline V gene, CDR1 is WNHNN and CDR2 is SYGVQD (reference sequence). The V end lost 0 bases, the J end lost 1 base, and 10 bases lay between the germline ends. CDR3 amino acids: CASSESGTPSYEQYF. DNA of the CDR3: TGCGCCAGCAGTGAGTCGGGGACTCCGTCCTACGAGCAGTACTTC.

This clonotype was detected a few times. The genes are TRBV5-5 and TRBJ2-7, with 8 positions matching TRBD1. Losses at the gene ends were 4 bases for V and 4 bases for J; bases not matched to a gene: 7. Germline loops: CDR1 SGHKS, CDR2 YYEKEE (reference sequence). The CDR3 length is 14 residues. The CDR3 loop is CASSRQGNPYEQYF. CDR3 coding DNA: TGTGCCAGCAGCAGACAGGGGAATCCTTACGAGCAGTACTTC.

Of note for this clonotype: One junction end disagrees with the germline gene, perhaps due to a read error. V usage is TRBV25-1 and J usage is TRBJ1-6; 7 bases map to TRBD1. CDR3 length equals 14 residues. CDR1 is MGHDK and CDR2 is SYGVNS in the germline V gene. The DNA for the CDR3 is TGTGCCAGCAGCCACAGGGGAAATAAATCACCCCTCCACTTT. Amino acid sequence: CASSHRGNKSPLHF.

A word on this clonotype: A much more abundant neighbour one base away suggests this may be a read error. V and J are TRBV5-6 and TRBJ2-7; D not resolved. This CDR3 has 11 residues. Germline-derived CDR1 and CDR2 are SGHDT and YYEEEE. Trimming took off 4 bases at V and 7 bases at J, with 9 bases between the two ends. The CDR3: CASSVGREQYF. DNA for the CDR3: TGTGCCAGCAGCGTCGGACGGGAGCAGTACTTC.

The chain has TRBV7-8 and TRBJ2-7, with 8 bases fitting TRBD1. CDR3 length equals 15 residues. CDR1 and CDR2 (germline): SGHVS, FQNEAQ. The V and J ends lost 2 bases and 7 bases, in that order; junction bases with no gene match: 10. This CDR3 reads CASSLIGQGAEEQYF. The CDR3 DNA sequence: TGTGCCAGCAGCTTAATCGGGCAGGGGGCAGAAGAGCAGTACTTC.

Comment on this clonotype: A much larger clonotype is one base distant, so this may be a read error. This chain joins TRBV5-4 and TRBJ1-2; D may be TRBD1 (5 bases). CDR3 length: 12 amino acids. CDR1 SGHNT and CDR2 YYREEE come from the germline V gene (reference sequence). V shed 9 bases and J shed 5 bases, with 14 bases lying between them. For the CDR3, the DNA is TGTGCCAACAGTCAACAGGCTTATGGCTACACCTTC. Protein: CANSQQAYGYTF.

This clonotype was picked up a small number of times. V usage is TRBV7-8 and J usage is TRBJ1-6, with D possibly TRBD1 on 6 matching bases. The CDR3 is 13 residues long. Trimming removed 4 bases at V and 19 bases at J, with 20 bases between. Looked up from germline, CDR1 is SGHVS and CDR2 is FQNEAQ. The CDR3, as DNA: TGTGCCAGCAGCTCACCACAGGGAGTGGCAGCTCACTTT. This codes for CASSSPQGVAAHF. Using reference TRBV7-8 and TRBJ1-6 for the parts outside the CDR3, the full variable domain is GAGVSQSPRYKVAKRGQDVALRCDPISGHVSLFWYQQALGQGPEFLTYFQNEAQLDKSGLPSDRFFAERPEGSVSTLKIQRTQQEDSAVYLCASSSPQGVAAHFGNGTRLTVT.

Comments on this clonotype: This may stem from a read error, because a much larger clone lies one nucleotide away. The V gene is TRBV6-1, the J gene TRBJ1-2; D might be TRBD1 (5 bases). V gave up 8 bases and J gave up 4 bases, with 17 bases separating them. CDR1 and CDR2 (germline): MNHNS, SASEGT. This CDR3 region has 14 residues. The CDR3 DNA reads TGTGCCAGCGGTGGGGACCGCCTATTCTATGGCTACACCTTC. Protein product: CASGGDRLFYGYTF.

This rearrangement joins TRBV20-1 to TRBJ1-5, with unresolved D. CDR3 length: 13 amino acids. In germline, CDR1 is DFQATT, CDR2 SNEGSKA (reference sequence). The V end was cut by 6 bases, the J end by 2 bases, with 11 bases between. CDR3 sequence: CSALAIGNQPQHF. CDR3 DNA sequence: TGCAGTGCCTTGGCTATTGGCAATCAGCCCCAGCATTTT.

The rearrangement links TRBV12-3 or TRBV12-4 to TRBJ1-1, with 8 bases identical to TRBD1. With 2 bases clipped from V and 2 bases from J, the junction kept 7 bases outside the gene matches. The CDR3 runs to 16 residues. DNA for the CDR3: TGTGCCAGCAGTTTATCCTTGGACAGGGCCAACACTGAAGCTTTCTTT. This codes for CASSLSLDRANTEAFF.